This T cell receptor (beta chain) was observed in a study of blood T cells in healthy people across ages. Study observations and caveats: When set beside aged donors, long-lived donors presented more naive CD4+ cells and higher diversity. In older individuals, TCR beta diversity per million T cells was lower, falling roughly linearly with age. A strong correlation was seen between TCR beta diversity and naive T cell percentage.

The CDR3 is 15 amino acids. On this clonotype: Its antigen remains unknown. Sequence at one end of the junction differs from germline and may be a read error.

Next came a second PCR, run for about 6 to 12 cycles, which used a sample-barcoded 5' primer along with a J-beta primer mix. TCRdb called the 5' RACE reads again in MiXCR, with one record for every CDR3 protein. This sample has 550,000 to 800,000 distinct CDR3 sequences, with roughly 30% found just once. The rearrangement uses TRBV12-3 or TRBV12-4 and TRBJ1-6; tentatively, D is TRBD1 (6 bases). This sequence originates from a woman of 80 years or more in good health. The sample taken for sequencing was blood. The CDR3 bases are TGTGCCAGCAGTTTAGAACGAAGGGGGGTTTCACCCCCCCACTTT. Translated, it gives CASSLERRGVSPPHF.